The 19 T cell receptor beta chains below come from one sample, sequenced in a study of a mutant IDH1 vaccine in newly diagnosed glioma. No antigen is known for these receptors. As to time point: week 35, safety follow-up. What each vaccine dose contained was 300 ug of mutant IDH1 20-mer peptide, accompanied by topical imiquimod. Sequencing was performed with immunoSEQ multiplex PCR; in TCRdb, only in-frame clones are kept and a portion is missing. The sample has 70,000 or so clones; around 84% are singletons. The sequencing used PBMCs, collected from a glioma patient whose treatment included an IDH1 peptide vaccine. These receptors were taken from a man aged 30-40 years with glioma.

The CDR3, as DNA: TGTGCCAGCAGTTTACCCCCAGGGTTCCCCAATCAGCCCCAGCATTTT. Translating gives CASSLPPGFPNQPQHF. The chain couples TRBV28 to TRBJ1-5; D may be TRBD1 (5 bases). V gave up 2 bases and J gave up 3 bases, with 14 bases separating them. The CDR3 covers 16 residues. Germline assignment: CDR1 MDHEN and CDR2 SYDVKM.

This clone turned up a few times. This chain joins TRBV25-1 and TRBJ2-7, with 7 bases that match TRBD1. The J segment lost 1 base and the V segment lost 8 bases, leaving 5 bases of the junction unmatched. This CDR3 region has 13 residues. Germline V lookup: CDR1 MGHDK, CDR2 SYGVNS. Here the CDR3 DNA reads TGTGCCAGCGAGGACAGGTGGTCCTACGAGCAGTACTTC. Amino acids: CASEDRWSYEQYF.

The chain employs TRBV5-1 and TRBJ1-1; D ambiguous. This CDR3 region has 16 residues. Per germline, CDR1 SGHRS and CDR2 YFSETQ. V was trimmed by 3 bases and J by 0 bases, leaving 15 bases between them. CDR3 nucleotide sequence: TGCGCCAGCAGCTCCCGGGAAGGTACAATGAACACTGAAGCTTTCTTT. Its protein product is CASSSREGTMNTEAFF.

The V call is TRBV11-2, the J call TRBJ2-1; the match to TRBD2 covers 7 bases. Looked up from germline, CDR1 is SGHAT and CDR2 is FQNNGV. This CDR3 spans 17 amino acids. V was clipped by 6 bases and J by 6 bases; unmatched bases: 17. The CDR3 region has the DNA TGTGCCAGCAGTTTGGGGAGGGGACTCTCTTTGGGCAATGAGCAGTTCTTC. It yields the protein CASSLGRGLSLGNEQFF.

The V and J genes are TRBV5-8 and TRBJ2-1; TRBD2 is a possible D gene (6 bases). CDR3 length: 14 residues. V was pared by 4 bases and J by 9 bases, with 17 bases between. Germline CDR1 reads SGHTS; CDR2 reads YDEGEE. In DNA, the CDR3 is TGTGCCAGCAGCCCTCTAGACGGGGGAGGTGAGCAGTTCTTC. It is translated as CASSPLDGGGEQFF.

The chain couples TRBV27 to TRBJ1-2; unclear D gene. Germline V gene data show CDR1 as MNHEY and CDR2 as SMNVEV (reference sequence). Deletions cut 8 bases from V and 8 bases from J, with 21 bases between. The CDR3 has 14 residues. The CDR3 DNA sequence: TGTGCCAGCCGGCCGGCCGGGAGACCGTTCGGCTACACCTTC. It translates to CASRPAGRPFGYTF.

The gene calls are TRBV19 and TRBJ1-5, with D perhaps matching TRBD1 (5 bases). V gave up 6 bases and J gave up 5 bases, with 20 bases separating them. This CDR3 comprises 16 residues. The germline CDR1 and CDR2 sequences are LNHDA and SQIVND (reference sequence). This CDR3 is CASSEGPSSRDQPQHF. DNA of the CDR3: TGTGCCAGTAGCGAGGGGCCATCCAGCCGCGATCAGCCCCAGCATTTT. The variable domain in full, with the rest retrieved from reference TRBV19 and TRBJ1-5, is DGGITQSPKYLFRKEGQNVTLSCEQNLNHDAMYWYRQDPGQGLRLIYYSQIVNDFQKGDIAEGYSVSREKKESFPLTVTSAQKNPTAFYLCASSEGPSSRDQPQHFGDGTRLSIL.

The genes are TRBV30 and TRBJ1-3; 8 bases match TRBD1. Looked up from germline, CDR1 is GTSNPN and CDR2 is SVGIG (reference sequence). Trimming removed 0 bases from V and 8 bases from J; junction bases left unmatched: 3. The CDR3 extends over 13 amino acids. Written as DNA, the CDR3 is TGTGCCTGGAGTGTAGGGACAGGAGACACCATATATTTT. Translating it yields CAWSVGTGDTIYF.

The genes are TRBV6-6 and TRBJ2-1; 11 nucleotides align to TRBD1. The trim removed 6 bases at V and 5 bases at J, leaving 3 bases unmatched. The germline V gene encodes CDR1 MNHNY and CDR2 SVGAGI (reference sequence). The CDR3 has 14 residues. The CDR3: CASRDRGQDNEQFF. The CDR3 nucleotides are TGTGCCAGCAGGGACAGGGGGCAGGACAATGAGCAGTTCTTC.

The sample holds one count of this clone. The chain uses TRBV5-1 and TRBJ2-3, with 7 bases fitting TRBD1. Germline V gene sequence: CDR1 SGHRS, CDR2 YFSETQ. Trimming took 4 bases from V and 2 from J; bases not matched to a gene: 4. The CDR3 contains 14 residues. CDR3 amino acids: CASSRDRATDTQYF. For the CDR3, the DNA is TGCGCCAGCAGCCGGGACAGAGCCACAGATACGCAGTATTTT.

The chain couples TRBV7-2 to TRBJ1-1; D may be TRBD1 (5 bases). This CDR3 comprises 13 residues. Germline V CDR1 and CDR2: SGHTA, FQGNSA. V dropped 5 bases and J dropped 4 bases, with 11 bases sitting between them. CDR3 amino acids: CASSQMGGTEAFF. The CDR3 DNA reads TGTGCCAGCAGCCAAATGGGGGGCACTGAAGCTTTCTTT. Combining the CDR3 with reference TRBV7-2 and TRBJ1-1 gives the whole variable domain GAGVSQSPSNKVTEKGKDVELRCDPISGHTALYWYRQSLGQGLEFLIYFQGNSAPDKSGLPSDRFSAERTGGSVSTLTIQRTQQEDSAVYLCASSQMGGTEAFFGQGTRLTVV.

The chain combines TRBV4-3 with TRBJ2-4; D not certain. Trimming took 3 bases from V and 6 from J, leaving 9 bases between them. The CDR3 contains 13 residues. Germline assignment: CDR1 LGHNA and CDR2 YSLEER. The CDR3 spells CASSQETGNIQYF. In DNA, the CDR3 is TGCGCCAGCAGCCAGGAAACGGGAAACATTCAGTACTTC.

This sequence joins TRBV19 and TRBJ2-7, with 10 positions matching TRBD2. The CDR3 is 13 residues long. Trimming cost V 8 bases and J 0 bases; bases outside gene matches: 1. The germline gives CDR1 LNHDA, CDR2 SQIVND (reference sequence). The CDR3 DNA is TGTGCCAGTTCTAGCGGGAGCTCCTACGAGCAGTACTTC. Amino acids: CASSSGSSYEQYF.

The V and J genes are TRBV15 and TRBJ2-5, with D possibly matching TRBD1 (6 bases). CDR1 and CDR2 from the germline V gene are LNHNV and YYDKDF (reference sequence). The ends were cut back, 0 bases at V and 4 bases at J, with 12 bases in the middle. The CDR3 is 15 amino acids. CDR3 DNA: TGTGCCACCAGCAGAGACAGGGGCCCGCCAGAGACCCAGTACTTC. Translation: CATSRDRGPPETQYF. The entire variable domain, with the rest obtained from reference TRBV15 and TRBJ2-5, is as follows: DAMVIQNPRYQVTQFGKPVTLSCSQTLNHNVMYWYQQKSSQAPKLLFHYYDKDFNNEADTPDNFQSRRPNTSFCFLDIRSPGLGDTAMYLCATSRDRGPPETQYFGPGTRLLVL.

V is TRBV10-3 and J is TRBJ1-6; the match to TRBD1 covers 9 bases. CDR1 is ENHRY and CDR2 is SYGVKD in the germline V gene. With 2 bases clipped from V and 7 bases from J, the junction kept 3 bases outside the gene matches. The CDR3 has 15 residues. CDR3 DNA sequence: TGTGCCATCAGTGAGCGCGGGACAGGGAATTCACCCCTCCACTTT. This sequence encodes CAISERGTGNSPLHF.

The chain is built from TRBV4-3 and TRBJ2-3; 7 nucleotides align to TRBD1. CDR1 LGHNA and CDR2 YSLEER come from the germline V gene. V shed 0 bases, J shed 6 bases, and the junction held 9 bases outside the gene matches. The CDR3 contains 16 residues. The CDR3 loop is CASSQDRAGGKDTQYF. The CDR3 region has the DNA TGCGCCAGCAGCCAAGATCGGGCAGGGGGAAAGGATACGCAGTATTTT.

V and J are TRBV5-6 and TRBJ2-4; TRBD2 matches 7 bases. Looked up from germline, CDR1 is SGHDT and CDR2 is YYEEEE. Losses at the gene ends were 2 bases for V and 3 bases for J; bases not matched to a gene: 11. This CDR3 contains 17 residues. CDR3 sequence (DNA): TGTGCCAGCAGCTTAGGCGGCGGGGGTAAAGACAAAAACATTCAGTACTTC. Protein: CASSLGGGGKDKNIQYF.

V gene TRBV7-2 combines with J gene TRBJ2-5; TRBD2 is a possible D gene (6 bases). CDR1 and CDR2 from the germline V gene are SGHTA and FQGNSA. Trimming took off 1 base at V and 5 bases at J, with 14 bases between the two ends. This CDR3 is 15 amino acids long. The CDR3 DNA is TGTGCCAGCAGCTTAGTTTGGGACTTACAGGAGACCCAGTACTTC. This sequence encodes CASSLVWDLQETQYF. Combining the CDR3 with reference TRBV7-2 and TRBJ2-5 gives the whole variable domain GAGVSQSPSNKVTEKGKDVELRCDPISGHTALYWYRQSLGQGLEFLIYFQGNSAPDKSGLPSDRFSAERTGGSVSTLTIQRTQQEDSAVYLCASSLVWDLQETQYFGPGTRLLVL.

The chain has TRBV7-2 and TRBJ1-3; tentative D call: TRBD1 (6 bases). CDR3 length: 15 residues. Trimming stripped 1 base from V and 2 bases from J, with 9 bases between. Germline CDR1 reads SGHTA; CDR2 reads FQGNSA. In nucleotides, the CDR3 is TGTGCCAGCAGCTTAGGTCCAGGGGCTGGAAACACCATATATTTT. The encoded protein is CASSLGPGAGNTIYF.